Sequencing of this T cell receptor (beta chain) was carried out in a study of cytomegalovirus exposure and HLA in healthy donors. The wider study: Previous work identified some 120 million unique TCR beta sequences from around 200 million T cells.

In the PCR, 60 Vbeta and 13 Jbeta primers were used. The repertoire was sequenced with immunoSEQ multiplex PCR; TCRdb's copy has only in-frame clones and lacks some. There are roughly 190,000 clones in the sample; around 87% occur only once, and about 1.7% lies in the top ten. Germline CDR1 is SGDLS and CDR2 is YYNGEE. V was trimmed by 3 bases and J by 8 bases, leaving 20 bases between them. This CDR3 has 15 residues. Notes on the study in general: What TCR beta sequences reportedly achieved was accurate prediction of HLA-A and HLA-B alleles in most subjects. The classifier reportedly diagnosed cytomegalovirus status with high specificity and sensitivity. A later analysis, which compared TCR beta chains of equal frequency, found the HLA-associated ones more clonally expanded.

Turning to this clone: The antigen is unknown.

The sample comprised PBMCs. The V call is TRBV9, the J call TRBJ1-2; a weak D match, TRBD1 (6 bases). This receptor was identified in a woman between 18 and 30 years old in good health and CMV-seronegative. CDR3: CASSAFENTGRGYTF. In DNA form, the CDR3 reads TGTGCCAGCAGCGCCTTCGAGAACACAGGGCGCGGCTACACCTTC. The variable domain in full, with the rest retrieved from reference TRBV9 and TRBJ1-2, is DSGVTQTPKHLITATGQRVTLRCSPRSGDLSVYWYQQSLDQGLQFLIQYYNGEERAKGNILERFSAQQFPDLHSELNLSSLELGDSALYFCASSAFENTGRGYTFGSGTRLTVV.